The sequence of this T cell receptor beta chain was determined in a study of vaccination and CD4 T cells after COVID-19. Study results and limitations: 304 of 307 vaccine-specific clones from convalescent patients were spike mono-reactive.

This CDR3 is 14 amino acids long. Looked up from germline, CDR1 is LGHNA and CDR2 is YNFKEQ. V was pared by 4 bases and J by 12 bases, with 16 bases between. Documented treatment: approximately nine-day PBMC culture with coronavirus spike peptide pools or control peptides (ViraFEST assay). Peptide pool stimulation in ViraFEST expanded antigen-specific T cells, whose TCRs were then sequenced. An Oncomine TCR Beta short-read assay was used to sequence the DNA from cultured CD4+ T cells. MiXCR, run by TCRdb on the PCR reads, gives a single entry per CDR3 protein. The table records about 11,000 distinct CDR3 sequences, 60% to 80% of them present only once. This clonotype was picked up one time. Its antigen remains unidentified.

V and J are TRBV4-2 and TRBJ1-6, with D uncertain. Sequenced sample: CD4+ T cells from blood, cultured in vitro. This clonotype originated in a human donor who had recovered from COVID-19. The DNA for the CDR3 is TGTGCCAGCAGCCCCACGCAGGCGGGAAGACCCCTCCACTTT. Its translation: CASSPTQAGRPLHF.